Listed below are T cell receptor beta chains from one sample, sequenced in a study of cytomegalovirus exposure and HLA in healthy donors. Clones were sequenced by immunoSEQ multiplex PCR, and TCRdb holds only the in-frame ones, with some missing. This table holds around 110,000 clones, around 81% found once. Sequenced: PBMCs. Source of these receptors: a woman in her thirties in good health and CMV-seronegative. Both conserved end residues are part of each CDR3. The order of the fields is J gene, V gene, D gene, clone size, CDR3 protein, CDR3 DNA. The D gene is left open where the match is weak. Clone size is given for some rows only: seen once, a few or many times, or a class if the clone is expanded.

j_call: TRBJ2-1
v_call: TRBV11-3
d_call: TRBD1
clone_size: NA
cdr3_aa: CASSLAGTGIYNEQFF
cdr3_nt: TGTGCCAGCAGCTTAGCCGGGACAGGGATTTACAATGAGCAGTTCTTC

j_call: TRBJ2-1
v_call: TRBV5-1
d_call: TRBD2
clone_size: once
cdr3_aa: CASSLAVGGGYNEQFF
cdr3_nt: TGCGCCAGCAGCTTGGCGGTCGGGGGGGGATACAATGAGCAGTTCTTC

j_call: TRBJ2-1
v_call: TRBV5-1
d_call: NA
clone_size: NA
cdr3_aa: CASSWFTSSDSYNEQFF
cdr3_nt: TGCGCCAGCAGCTGGTTTACTAGTAGCGACTCCTACAATGAGCAGTTCTTC

j_call: TRBJ1-1
v_call: TRBV9
d_call: NA
clone_size: NA
cdr3_aa: CASSPRGHLYYTEAFF
cdr3_nt: TGTGCCAGCAGCCCCAGGGGCCACTTATATTACACTGAAGCTTTCTTT

j_call: TRBJ2-7
v_call: TRBV7-9
d_call: TRBD1
clone_size: NA
cdr3_aa: CSSSLGSGTGAKYF
cdr3_nt: TGTTCCAGCAGCTTAGGTTCCGGGACAGGGGCTAAGTACTTC

j_call: TRBJ1-1
v_call: TRBV28
d_call: TRBD1
clone_size: NA
cdr3_aa: CASTPTGGITEAFF
cdr3_nt: TGTGCCAGCACCCCGACAGGGGGCATCACTGAAGCTTTCTTT

j_call: TRBJ2-1
v_call: TRBV2
d_call: NA
clone_size: once
cdr3_aa: CASSVQGSRNEQFF
cdr3_nt: TGTGCCAGCAGTGTCCAGGGGAGTAGAAATGAGCAGTTCTTC

j_call: TRBJ2-7
v_call: TRBV27
d_call: TRBD2
clone_size: few
cdr3_aa: CASRALAGGGYEQYF
cdr3_nt: TGTGCCAGCAGAGCTCTAGCGGGTGGTGGGTACGAGCAGTACTTC

j_call: TRBJ2-1
v_call: TRBV15
d_call: NA
clone_size: NA
cdr3_aa: CATSRVGYNEQFF
cdr3_nt: TGTGCCACCAGCAGAGTCGGCTACAATGAGCAGTTCTTC

j_call: TRBJ2-5
v_call: TRBV7-2
d_call: TRBD2
clone_size: NA
cdr3_aa: CASSLAFSSGSFSETQYF
cdr3_nt: TGTGCCAGCAGCTTAGCGTTTAGTAGCGGGAGTTTCAGCGAGACCCAGTACTTC

j_call: TRBJ2-3
v_call: TRBV19
d_call: TRBD2
clone_size: few
cdr3_aa: CASSITSGSMDTQYF
cdr3_nt: TGTGCCAGTAGTATAACTAGCGGAAGCATGGATACGCAGTATTTT

j_call: TRBJ1-2
v_call: TRBV10-3
d_call: NA
clone_size: NA
cdr3_aa: CAISEFQQGNYGYTF
cdr3_nt: TGTGCCATCAGTGAATTTCAACAGGGAAACTATGGCTACACCTTC

j_call: TRBJ2-2
v_call: TRBV25-1
d_call: TRBD2
clone_size: NA
cdr3_aa: CASSDLSGSGTGELFF
cdr3_nt: TGTGCCAGCAGTGACCTTAGCGGGAGTGGCACCGGGGAGCTGTTTTTT

j_call: TRBJ2-5
v_call: TRBV18
d_call: NA
clone_size: NA
cdr3_aa: CASSPNEDGETQYF
cdr3_nt: TGTGCCAGCTCACCCAACGAGGATGGAGAGACCCAGTACTTC

j_call: TRBJ1-1
v_call: TRBV19
d_call: NA
clone_size: once
cdr3_aa: CASSIGPIAEAFF
cdr3_nt: TGTGCCAGTAGTATAGGGCCGATCGCTGAAGCTTTCTTT

j_call: TRBJ2-2
v_call: TRBV6-5
d_call: NA
clone_size: few
cdr3_aa: CASSYVENTGELFF
cdr3_nt: TGTGCCAGCAGTTACGTAGAGAACACCGGGGAGCTGTTTTTT

j_call: TRBJ2-1
v_call: TRBV5-1
d_call: TRBD2
clone_size: NA
cdr3_aa: CASSPVAGGSYNEQFF
cdr3_nt: TGCGCCAGCAGCCCAGTGGCGGGAGGCTCCTACAATGAGCAGTTCTTC

j_call: TRBJ2-1
v_call: TRBV6-5
d_call: TRBD2
clone_size: NA
cdr3_aa: CASSYPLAGGQSEQFF
cdr3_nt: TGTGCCAGCAGTTACCCCCTAGCGGGAGGGCAGTCTGAGCAGTTCTTC

j_call: TRBJ2-1
v_call: TRBV19
d_call: TRBD1
clone_size: NA
cdr3_aa: CASSPDRSSYNEQFF
cdr3_nt: TGTGCCAGTAGTCCGGACAGGAGCTCCTACAATGAGCAGTTCTTC

j_call: TRBJ2-3
v_call: TRBV7-3
d_call: NA
clone_size: once
cdr3_aa: CASSPSHSTDTQYF
cdr3_nt: TGTGCCAGCAGCCCGAGCCATAGCACAGATACGCAGTATTTT

j_call: TRBJ1-1
v_call: TRBV7-9
d_call: TRBD1
clone_size: NA
cdr3_aa: CASSLATGGSTEAFF
cdr3_nt: TGTGCCAGCAGCTTGGCGACAGGGGGGAGTACTGAAGCTTTCTTT

j_call: TRBJ1-1
v_call: TRBV7-9
d_call: NA
clone_size: NA
cdr3_aa: CASSLFSTEAFF
cdr3_nt: TGTGCCAGCAGTCTGTTTAGCACTGAAGCTTTCTTT

j_call: TRBJ2-7
v_call: TRBV7-2
d_call: TRBD1
clone_size: NA
cdr3_aa: CASSHGQGYEQYF
cdr3_nt: TGTGCCAGCAGCCACGGACAGGGCTACGAGCAGTACTTC

j_call: TRBJ1-5
v_call: TRBV6-5
d_call: NA
clone_size: once
cdr3_aa: CASNPDRFSNQPQHF
cdr3_nt: TGTGCCAGCAACCCAGACAGATTTAGCAATCAGCCCCAGCATTTT

j_call: TRBJ1-1
v_call: TRBV29-1
d_call: NA
clone_size: NA
cdr3_aa: CSGRRNREGTEAFF
cdr3_nt: TGCAGCGGCCGACGAAACAGGGAGGGCACTGAAGCTTTCTTT

j_call: TRBJ1-1
v_call: TRBV30
d_call: NA
clone_size: NA
cdr3_aa: CAWSVQGGAEAFF
cdr3_nt: TGTGCCTGGAGTGTACAAGGGGGTGCTGAAGCTTTCTTT

j_call: TRBJ1-3
v_call: TRBV28
d_call: NA
clone_size: NA
cdr3_aa: CASSTGGAGTGNTIYF
cdr3_nt: TGTGCCAGCAGCACTGGAGGGGCTGGAACTGGAAACACCATATATTTT

j_call: TRBJ2-7
v_call: TRBV7-8
d_call: TRBD2
clone_size: NA
cdr3_aa: CASSLGTSTYEQYF
cdr3_nt: TGTGCCAGCAGCTTAGGGACTAGTACCTACGAGCAGTACTTC

j_call: TRBJ1-5
v_call: TRBV21-1
d_call: NA
clone_size: NA
cdr3_aa: CASSNLDREPNQPQHF
cdr3_nt: TGTGCCAGCAGCAATCTGGACCGGGAGCCAAATCAGCCCCAGCATTTT

j_call: TRBJ2-3
v_call: TRBV14
d_call: TRBD2
clone_size: few
cdr3_aa: CASSQGLAETDTQYF
cdr3_nt: TGTGCCAGCAGCCAAGGACTAGCGGAAACAGATACGCAGTATTTT

j_call: TRBJ2-1
v_call: TRBV19
d_call: TRBD1
clone_size: NA
cdr3_aa: CASRRQGSSYNEQFF
cdr3_nt: TGTGCCAGTAGGCGACAGGGGAGCTCCTACAATGAGCAGTTCTTC

j_call: TRBJ2-5
v_call: TRBV19
d_call: NA
clone_size: NA
cdr3_aa: CASSIDHVGEETQYF
cdr3_nt: TGTGCCAGTAGTATAGATCATGTGGGAGAAGAGACCCAGTACTTC

j_call: TRBJ2-4
v_call: TRBV2
d_call: NA
clone_size: NA
cdr3_aa: CASRRTNIGDIQYF
cdr3_nt: TGTGCCAGCAGGAGGACCAACATAGGGGACATTCAGTACTTC

j_call: TRBJ2-3
v_call: TRBV5-1
d_call: NA
clone_size: few
cdr3_aa: CASSFSQSTDTQYF
cdr3_nt: TGCGCCAGCAGCTTTTCCCAAAGCACAGATACGCAGTATTTT

j_call: TRBJ2-3
v_call: TRBV9
d_call: NA
clone_size: NA
cdr3_aa: CASSVDPLTRRDTQYF
cdr3_nt: TGTGCCAGCAGCGTAGATCCCCTAACTAGGAGGGATACGCAGTATTTT

j_call: TRBJ2-1
v_call: TRBV10-1
d_call: TRBD2
clone_size: NA
cdr3_aa: CASSLAGAFYNEQFF
cdr3_nt: TGCGCCAGCAGTTTAGCGGGAGCCTTCTACAATGAGCAGTTCTTC

j_call: TRBJ2-1
v_call: TRBV5-1
d_call: NA
clone_size: NA
cdr3_aa: CASSLVTQLNNEQFF
cdr3_nt: TGCGCCAGCAGCTTGGTTACCCAACTTAACAATGAGCAGTTCTTC

j_call: TRBJ2-3
v_call: TRBV28
d_call: TRBD2
clone_size: NA
cdr3_aa: CASPQPLLAGTDTQYF
cdr3_nt: TGTGCCAGCCCACAACCTTTACTAGCGGGCACAGATACGCAGTATTTT

j_call: TRBJ1-1
v_call: TRBV5-1
d_call: TRBD1
clone_size: NA
cdr3_aa: CASSLTGGENTEAFF
cdr3_nt: TGCGCCAGCAGCTTGACAGGGGGAGAGAACACTGAAGCTTTCTTT

j_call: TRBJ2-7
v_call: TRBV19
d_call: TRBD2
clone_size: NA
cdr3_aa: CASSIYPSGVYEQYF
cdr3_nt: TGTGCCAGTAGTATTTACCCTAGCGGAGTCTACGAGCAGTACTTC

j_call: TRBJ2-3
v_call: TRBV10-3
d_call: NA
clone_size: once
cdr3_aa: CAMGVTGTFSTDTQYF
cdr3_nt: TGTGCCATGGGAGTTACCGGGACATTTAGCACAGATACGCAGTATTTT